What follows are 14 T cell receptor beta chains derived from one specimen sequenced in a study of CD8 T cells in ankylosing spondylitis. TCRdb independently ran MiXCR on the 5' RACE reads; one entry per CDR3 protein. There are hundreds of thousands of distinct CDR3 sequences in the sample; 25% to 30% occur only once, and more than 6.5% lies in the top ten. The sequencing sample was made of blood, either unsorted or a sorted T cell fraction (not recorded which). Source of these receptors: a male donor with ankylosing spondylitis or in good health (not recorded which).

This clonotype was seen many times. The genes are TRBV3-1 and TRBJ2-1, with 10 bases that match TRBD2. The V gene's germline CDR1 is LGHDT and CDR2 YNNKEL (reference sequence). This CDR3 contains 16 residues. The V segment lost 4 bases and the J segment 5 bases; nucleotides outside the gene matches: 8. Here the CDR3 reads CASSLISGRDHNEQFF. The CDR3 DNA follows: TGTGCCAGCAGCCTCATAAGCGGGAGGGATCACAATGAGCAGTTCTTC.

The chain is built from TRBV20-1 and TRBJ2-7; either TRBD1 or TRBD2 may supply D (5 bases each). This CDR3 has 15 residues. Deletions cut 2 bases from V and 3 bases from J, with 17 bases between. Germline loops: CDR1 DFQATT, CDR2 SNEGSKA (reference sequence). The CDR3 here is CSARSELGTGYEQYF. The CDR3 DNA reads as TGCAGTGCTAGAAGTGAGCTCGGGACGGGCTACGAGCAGTACTTC.

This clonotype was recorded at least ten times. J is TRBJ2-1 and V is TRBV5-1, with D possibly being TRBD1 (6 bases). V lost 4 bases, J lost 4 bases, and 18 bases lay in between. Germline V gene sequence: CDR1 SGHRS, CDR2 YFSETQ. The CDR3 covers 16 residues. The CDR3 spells CASSRKEQGYYNEQFF. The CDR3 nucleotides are TGCGCCAGCAGCAGAAAGGAGCAGGGGTATTACAATGAGCAGTTCTTC.

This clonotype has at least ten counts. CDR3: CASSFKGTGELFF. CDR3 DNA: TGTGCCAGCAGTTTTAAGGGGACCGGGGAGCTGTTTTTT. The chain employs TRBV12-3 or TRBV12-4 and TRBJ2-2; D possibly corresponds to TRBD1 (5 bases). This CDR3 region has 13 residues. Trimming left V 3 bases short and J 5 bases short, with 7 bases between.

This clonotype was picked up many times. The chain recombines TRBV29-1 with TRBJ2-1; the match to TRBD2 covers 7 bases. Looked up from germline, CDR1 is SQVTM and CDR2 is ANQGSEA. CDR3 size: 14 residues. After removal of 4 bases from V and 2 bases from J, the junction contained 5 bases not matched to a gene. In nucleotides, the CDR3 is TGCAGCGTTGCAGCGGGAATCACCTACAATGAGCAGTTCTTC. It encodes CSVAAGITYNEQFF.

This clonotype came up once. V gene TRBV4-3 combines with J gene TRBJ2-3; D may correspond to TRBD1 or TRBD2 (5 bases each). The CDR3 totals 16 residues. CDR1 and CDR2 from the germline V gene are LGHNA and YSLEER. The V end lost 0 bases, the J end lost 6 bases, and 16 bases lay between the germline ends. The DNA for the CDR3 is TGCGCCAGCAGCCAAGATTGGGGACCGACTGGCGATACGCAGTATTTT. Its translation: CASSQDWGPTGDTQYF.

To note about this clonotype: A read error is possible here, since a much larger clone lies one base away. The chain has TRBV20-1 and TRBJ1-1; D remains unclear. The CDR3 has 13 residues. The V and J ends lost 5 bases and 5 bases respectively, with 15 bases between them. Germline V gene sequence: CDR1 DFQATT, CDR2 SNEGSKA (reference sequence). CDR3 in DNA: TGCAGTGCTGTTTGGGCCTCGCGGACTGAAGCTTTCTTT. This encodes CSAVWASRTEAFF.

CDR3 DNA: TGTGCCAGCCACAGGGGGCCTAGCTCCTACGAGCAGTACTTC. Its protein product is CASHRGPSSYEQYF. The chain recombines TRBV6-1 with TRBJ2-7, with 9 bases that match TRBD1. The CDR3 totals 14 residues. Trimming took 8 bases from V and 0 from J; bases not matched to a gene: 5. Per germline, CDR1 MNHNS and CDR2 SASEGT.

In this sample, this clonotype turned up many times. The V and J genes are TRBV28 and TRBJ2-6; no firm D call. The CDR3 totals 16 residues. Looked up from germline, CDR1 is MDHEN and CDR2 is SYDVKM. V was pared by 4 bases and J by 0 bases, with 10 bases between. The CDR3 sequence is CASSSWTFSGANVLTF. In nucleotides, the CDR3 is TGTGCCAGCAGTTCTTGGACCTTCTCTGGGGCCAACGTCCTGACTTTC. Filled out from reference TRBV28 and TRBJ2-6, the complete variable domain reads DVKVTQSSRYLVKRTGEKVFLECVQDMDHENMFWYRQDPGLGLRLIYFSYDVKMKEKGDIPEGYSVSREKKERFSLILESASTNQTSMYLCASSSWTFSGANVLTFGAGSRLTVL.

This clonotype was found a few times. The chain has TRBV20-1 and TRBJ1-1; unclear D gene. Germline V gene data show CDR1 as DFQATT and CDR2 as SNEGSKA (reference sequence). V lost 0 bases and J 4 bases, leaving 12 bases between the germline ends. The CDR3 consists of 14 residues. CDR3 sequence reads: CSARDPGRVTEAFF. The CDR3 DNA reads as TGCAGTGCTAGAGACCCGGGGAGGGTCACTGAAGCTTTCTTT.

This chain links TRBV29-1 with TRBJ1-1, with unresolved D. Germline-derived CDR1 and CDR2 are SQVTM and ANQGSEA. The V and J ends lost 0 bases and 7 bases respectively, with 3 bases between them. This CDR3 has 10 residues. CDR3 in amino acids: CSVEDFEAFF. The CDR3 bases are TGCAGCGTTGAAGATTTTGAAGCTTTCTTT.

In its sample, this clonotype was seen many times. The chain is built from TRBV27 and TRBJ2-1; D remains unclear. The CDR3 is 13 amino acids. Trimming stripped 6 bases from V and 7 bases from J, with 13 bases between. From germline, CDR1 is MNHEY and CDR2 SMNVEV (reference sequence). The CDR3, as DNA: TGTGCCAGCAGAACATTCCAGGTTAATGAGCAGTTCTTC. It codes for CASRTFQVNEQFF.

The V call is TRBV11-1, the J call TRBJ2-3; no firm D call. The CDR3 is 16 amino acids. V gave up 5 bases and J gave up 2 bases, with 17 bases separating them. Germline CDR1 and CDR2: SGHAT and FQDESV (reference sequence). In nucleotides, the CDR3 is TGTGCCAGCAGCCAGCATCCAGGTTCCTTCACAGATACGCAGTATTTT. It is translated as CASSQHPGSFTDTQYF. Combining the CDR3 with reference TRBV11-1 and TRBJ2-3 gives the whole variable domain EAEVAQSPRYKITEKSQAVAFWCDPISGHATLYWYRQILGQGPELLVQFQDESVVDDSQLPKDRFSAERLKGVDSTLKIQPAELGDSAMYLCASSQHPGSFTDTQYFGPGTRLTVL.

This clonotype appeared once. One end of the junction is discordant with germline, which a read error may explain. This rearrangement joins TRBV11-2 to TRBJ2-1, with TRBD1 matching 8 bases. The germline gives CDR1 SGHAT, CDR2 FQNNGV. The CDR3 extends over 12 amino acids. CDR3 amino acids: CARSYRGDEQFF. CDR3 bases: TGTGCCAGAAGCTACAGGGGGGATGAGCAGTTCTTC.